The rows below give T cell receptor beta chains drawn from one sample of a study of T cells in Graves' hyperthyroidism and ophthalmopathy. MiXCR, run by TCRdb on the multiplex PCR reads, gives a single entry per CDR3 protein. The sample lists 300,000 to 400,000 distinct CDR3 sequences, roughly 14% occurring once. Sequenced material: blood. The source is a woman between 25 and 40 years old with Graves' hyperthyroidism. CDR3s include the opening cysteine and the closing phenylalanine or tryptophan. The D gene is left open where the match is weak. The listing skips clone size in some rows; elsewhere it reads once, few, many or a size class.

>NA|few|TRBJ1-1|TRBV6-1
TGTGCCAGCACCAGACGGTTGGGGCCGGCTATGAACACTGAAGCTTTCTTT
CASTRRLGPAMNTEAFF
>TRBD2|NA|TRBJ2-3|TRBV30
TGTGCCTTCGCGGGGGGAACAGATACGCAGTATTTT
CAFAGGTDTQYF
>NA|NA|TRBJ2-2|TRBV7-9
TGTGCCAGCAGCTTACCAGCGATTACCGGGGAGCTGTTTTTT
CASSLPAITGELFF
>NA|many|TRBJ2-7|TRBV12-3/TRBV12-4
TGTGCCAGCAGTTTAGCGGGCCACGGAGGCGAGCAGTACTTC
CASSLAGHGGEQYF
>NA|few|TRBJ1-2|TRBV6-2/TRBV6-3
TGTGCCAGCAGTTCAGGACGGATCTATGGCTACACCTTC
CASSSGRIYGYTF
>TRBD2|many|TRBJ2-1|TRBV11-2
TGTGCCAGCAGCTTAGTCGGACTAGCTGAGCAGTTCTTC
CASSLVGLAEQFF
>NA|few|TRBJ2-2|TRBV7-9
TGTGCCAGCAGCCAACATGCTGGTAAAGACACCGGGGAGCTGTTTTTT
CASSQHAGKDTGELFF
>NA|once|TRBJ2-1|TRBV6-9
TGTGCCAGCAGTTCCAGGACTGTGTATGGCCTCTCCTACAATGAGCAGTTCTTC
CASSSRTVYGLSYNEQFF
>NA|many|TRBJ2-3|TRBV12-3/TRBV12-4
TGTGCCAGCGCTCCCCCCCAGGGCGATTATACGCAGTATTTT
CASAPPQGDYTQYF
>NA|many|TRBJ1-2|TRBV30
TGTGCCTGGAGTCGGGGAGACTATGGCTACACCTTC
CAWSRGDYGYTF
>NA|many|TRBJ2-1|TRBV20-1
TGCAGTGCTCCCCGGGCTGACGGGAGCTCCTACAATGAGCAGTTCTTC
CSAPRADGSSYNEQFF
>TRBD1|few|TRBJ2-3|TRBV24-1
TGTGCCACCAGTGATTTATCTGGGACAGGGAATAAGGGTACGCAGTATTTT
CATSDLSGTGNKGTQYF
>NA|many|TRBJ2-7|TRBV20-1
TGCAGTGCTAGAGATGGGGGCTACGAGCAGTACTTC
CSARDGGYEQYF
>TRBD2|NA|TRBJ2-5|TRBV28
TGTGCCAGCAGAAAGTGGGGGGGAGAGACCCAGTACTTC
CASRKWGGETQYF
>NA|NA|TRBJ1-1|TRBV7-8
TGTGCCAGCAGCCCACTGGTCCAGGGACGGAACACTGAAGCTTTCTTT
CASSPLVQGRNTEAFF
>NA|NA|TRBJ2-2|TRBV30
TGTGCCTGGTCCTCGGCGGTTCGGACCGGGGAGCTGTTTTTT
CAWSSAVRTGELFF
>NA|many|TRBJ1-2|TRBV6-1
TGTGCCAGCAGGACCAGGGGTAGTAGCGACTATGGCTACACCTTC
CASRTRGSSDYGYTF
>TRBD2|NA|TRBJ2-7|TRBV20-1
TGCAGTGCTAGAGATCCGACGGGAGGGTCCATCTACGAGCAGTACTTC
CSARDPTGGSIYEQYF
>NA|many|TRBJ2-7|TRBV7-2
TGTGCCAGCAGCTTGGGAGGGACAGCCTCCTACGAGCAGTACTTC
CASSLGGTASYEQYF
>NA|many|TRBJ2-7|TRBV20-1
TGCAGTGCTAGATCGGAGAGAGGGATGGCGGACGAGCAGTACTTC
CSARSERGMADEQYF
>NA|many|TRBJ2-1|TRBV28
TGTGCCAGCAGTACCCCCGGTTCACGGTACAATGAGCAGTTCTTC
CASSTPGSRYNEQFF
>NA|NA|TRBJ2-3|TRBV4-3
TGCGCCAGCAGCCAAGAAGACCGACGGGATACGCAGTATTTT
CASSQEDRRDTQYF
>NA|many|TRBJ2-3|TRBV2
TGTGCCAGCAGTCTCGATAATACGCAGTATTTT
CASSLDNTQYF
>NA|few|TRBJ2-7|TRBV29-1
TGCAGCGTTGTGGGGGGATCGGCTGAGATACCCTACGAGCAGTACTTC
CSVVGGSAEIPYEQYF
>TRBD1|NA|TRBJ2-2|TRBV3-1
TGTGCCAGCAGCCAGCAGGGGGCGCGCCCGGGGGAGCTGTTTTTT
CASSQQGARPGELFF
>TRBD1|many|TRBJ1-5|TRBV6-2/TRBV6-3
TGTGCCAGCCGAAAACCCACAGGGGGCCATCAGCCCCAGCATTTT
CASRKPTGGHQPQHF
>NA|few|TRBJ2-1|TRBV7-2
TGTGCCAGCAGCATGAGGGACACGTACAATGAGCAGTTCTTC
CASSMRDTYNEQFF
>NA|NA|TRBJ2-7|TRBV3-1
TGTGCCAGCAGCCAGACGGGACGGGCCTACGAGCAGTACTTC
CASSQTGRAYEQYF
>NA|few|TRBJ1-3|TRBV9
TGTGCCAGCAGCGCCGGAGGGGGCTCTGGAAACACCATATATTTT
CASSAGGGSGNTIYF
>NA|NA|TRBJ1-5|TRBV5-6
TGTGCCAGCAGCTTGGAGTGGACAGAGAATCAGCCCCAGCATTTT
CASSLEWTENQPQHF
>NA|many|TRBJ1-2|TRBV10-2
TGCGCCAGCAGTAAGAGCGGGGGCTACACCTTC
CASSKSGGYTF
>TRBD1|NA|TRBJ1-3|TRBV20-1
TGCAGTGCTAGGGACAGGGCAAACACCATATATTTT
CSARDRANTIYF
>TRBD1|few|TRBJ1-4|TRBV7-8
TGTGCCAGCAGCCCACGACAGGGGCGGGGTTATGAAAAACTGTTTTTT
CASSPRQGRGYEKLFF
>TRBD1|NA|TRBJ2-4|TRBV20-1
TGCAGTGCTAGGGACTCGGACAGGGGGGCCAAAAACATTCAGTACTTC
CSARDSDRGAKNIQYF
>TRBD1|many|TRBJ2-3|TRBV28
TGTGCCAGCAGTCCCAACCAGATTACGTGGACAGGGGAGACAGATACGCAGTATTTT
CASSPNQITWTGETDTQYF
>TRBD1|many|TRBJ1-6|TRBV24-1
TGTGCCACCAGTGCCAATACAGGGGCTAATTCACCCCTCCACTTT
CATSANTGANSPLHF
>NA|few|TRBJ1-5|TRBV3-1
TGTGCCAGCAGCCCCGGGGTCCAGCCCCAGCATTTT
CASSPGVQPQHF
>NA|many|TRBJ2-2|TRBV5-1
TGCGCCAGCAGCTTGCCCCAGACCGGGGAGCTGTTTTTT
CASSLPQTGELFF
>TRBD2|many|TRBJ2-5|TRBV11-2
TGTGCCAGCAGCTTACCCAAGTGGACTAGCGGGAGTTATGAGACCCAGTACTTC
CASSLPKWTSGSYETQYF
>NA|NA|TRBJ1-1|TRBV28
TGTGCCAGCAGTTTCGGGCTCGGGAAGGACAATGAAGCTTTCTTT
CASSFGLGKDNEAFF
>TRBD2|many|TRBJ2-5|TRBV11-2
TGTGCCAGCAGACTGGGACTAAGGGAGACCCAGTACTTC
CASRLGLRETQYF
>NA|many|TRBJ2-2|TRBV6-2/TRBV6-3
TGTGCCAGCAGTCTAGCAAGACTCACCGGGGAGCTGTTTTTT
CASSLARLTGELFF
>NA|many|TRBJ2-7|TRBV11-2
TGTGCCAGCGGGGGGAGGGAGCAGTACTTC
CASGGREQYF
>NA|few|TRBJ2-1|TRBV9
TGTGCCAGCAGCGTAGGAGGGAGGAAGGATGAGCAGTTCTTC
CASSVGGRKDEQFF
>TRBD2|NA|TRBJ2-3|TRBV6-1
TGTGCCAGCAGTGGCGGGGGGTCGGGACGCCCAGATACGCAGTATTTT
CASSGGGSGRPDTQYF
>NA|few|TRBJ2-2|TRBV29-1
TGCAGCGTTAGGGTGAACACCGGGGAGCTGTTTTTT
CSVRVNTGELFF
>NA|few|TRBJ2-1|TRBV20-1
TGCAGTGCATGCCCAGGCCGGGAGCAGTTCTTC
CSACPGREQFF
>TRBD2|NA|TRBJ2-7|TRBV11-2
TGTGCCAGCAGCCTCCAGCGGGGACGGAGCTACGAGCAGTACTTC
CASSLQRGRSYEQYF
>NA|NA|TRBJ2-5|TRBV15
TGTGCCACCAGCAGAGAGAGTGAAGAGACCCAGTACTTC
CATSRESEETQYF
>NA|many|TRBJ1-3|TRBV29-1
TGCAGCGTTGTCAACGGTGGAAACACCATATATTTT
CSVVNGGNTIYF
>NA|NA|TRBJ2-6|TRBV28
TGTGCCAGTGGGGTGGCTGGGGCCAACGTCCTGACTTTC
CASGVAGANVLTF
>TRBD2|few|TRBJ2-3|TRBV19
TGTGCCAGTAGTACTGGGACTAGCGGGGCAGATACGCAGTATTTT
CASSTGTSGADTQYF
>NA|few|TRBJ2-2|TRBV9
TGTGCCAGCAGCGTGTCAGGGGTGGGCACCGGGGAGCTGTTTTTT
CASSVSGVGTGELFF
>TRBD2|many|TRBJ2-1|TRBV5-1
TGCGCCAGCAGCTTGGGGGCTAGCGGCTACAATGAGCAGTTCTTC
CASSLGASGYNEQFF
>NA|NA|TRBJ2-7|TRBV20-1
TGCAGTTCAAACGTGGGTACCTACGAGCAGTACTTC
CSSNVGTYEQYF
>TRBD2|many|TRBJ2-5|TRBV20-1
TGCAGTGCCTCACTAGCGCGGGAGACCCAGTACTTC
CSASLARETQYF
>NA|few|TRBJ2-7|TRBV7-9
TGTGCCAGCAGCGACTCTGACGAGCAGTACTTC
CASSDSDEQYF